The 25 T cell receptor beta chains below were found in one sample sequenced in a study of blood T cell repertoires in COVID-19. Repertoires were generated with immunoSEQ multiplex PCR, while TCRdb's copy carries only in-frame clones and drops some. The top ten clones hold 1.9% of a sample with approximately 300,000 clones, 75% to 90% of them seen once. Sequenced material: PBMCs or T cells enriched from blood (not recorded which). All receptors come from a woman aged 25 to 39 who had been exposed to COVID-19.

The rearrangement joins TRBV5-1 to TRBJ2-1; D gene uncertain. Germline V gene data show CDR1 as SGHRS and CDR2 as YFSETQ. Trimming took 5 bases from V and 0 from J, leaving 15 bases between them. The CDR3 length is 16 residues. DNA for the CDR3: TGCGCCAGCAGTCCTGAGGCTAGTAGCTCCTACAATGAGCAGTTCTTC. Its translation is CASSPEASSSYNEQFF.

CDR3 nucleotides: TGTGCCAGCAGCTTCGGGCAGGGGGCAAAGATAGGCGGCTACACCTTC. Protein product: CASSFGQGAKIGGYTF. The V and J genes are TRBV5-5 and TRBJ1-2, with 8 bases identical to TRBD1. Germline V gene lookup returns CDR1 SGHKS and CDR2 YYEKEE (reference sequence). V gave up 2 bases and J gave up 8 bases; unmatched junction bases: 14. The CDR3 loop spans 16 amino acids.

V gene TRBV6-7 combines with J gene TRBJ2-7; TRBD1 aligns across 9 bases. TRBV6-7 is marked as an open reading frame, function uncertain. The CDR3 extends over 14 amino acids. J was trimmed by 5 bases and V by 5 bases; bases with no gene match: 7. This chain's CDR3 is CASSPGQGVHEQYF. The CDR3 DNA reads TGTGCCAGCAGTCCGGGACAGGGTGTACACGAGCAGTACTTC.

The genes are TRBV11-2 and TRBJ1-1, with a possible D match to TRBD1 (6 bases). Trimming pared 5 bases from V and 1 base from J, leaving 14 bases between. CDR1 and CDR2 from the germline V gene are SGHAT and FQNNGV. The CDR3 length is 15 residues. CDR3 sequence: CASSTRARGNTEAFF. CDR3 nucleotides: TGTGCCAGCAGCACCCGTGCCAGGGGGAACACTGAAGCTTTCTTT.

CDR3 in amino acids: CASSPRTGTYGYTF. The DNA for the CDR3 is TGCGCCAGCAGCCCCCGGACAGGGACCTATGGCTACACCTTC. The V call is TRBV5-1, the J call TRBJ1-2; the match to TRBD1 covers 8 bases. The CDR3 length is 14 residues. CDR1 and CDR2 from the germline V gene are SGHRS and YFSETQ. J lost 4 bases, V lost 4 bases, and 6 bases had no gene match.

In this sample, this clone turned up a few times. This chain uses TRBV3-1 (or the pseudogene TRBV3-2) with TRBJ2-7, with a possible D match to TRBD1 (6 bases). V was clipped by 6 bases and J by 3 bases, with 12 bases between them. Germline V gene lookup returns CDR1 LGHDT and CDR2 YNNKEL (reference sequence). The length of the CDR3 is 13 residues. The CDR3 DNA reads as TGTGCCAGCAGACCGGACAGCGGCTACGAGCAGTACTTC. Protein sequence: CASRPDSGYEQYF.

The chain combines TRBV28 with TRBJ1-2, with D possibly TRBD1 on 6 matching bases. The length of the CDR3 is 13 residues. The germline CDR1 and CDR2 sequences are MDHEN and SYDVKM. V lost 6 bases, J lost 5 bases, and 13 bases lay in between. CDR3 protein: CASRETGEYGYTF. CDR3 bases: TGTGCCAGCAGAGAGACAGGAGAATATGGCTACACCTTC.

CDR3 coding DNA: TGTGCCAGCAGCTTAGGAGGGGGCAATGAAAAACTGTTTTTT. Translated, it gives CASSLGGGNEKLFF. The chain employs TRBV7-9 and TRBJ1-4, with 7 bases matching TRBD1. Per the germline V gene, CDR1 is SEHNR and CDR2 is FQNEAQ (reference sequence). This CDR3 spans 14 amino acids. V was pared by 1 base and J by 5 bases, with 1 base of the junction left unmatched.

This chain uses TRBV7-3 with TRBJ2-3; 11 nucleotides agree with TRBD1. In germline, CDR1 is SGHTA, CDR2 FQGTGA. The J segment lost 5 bases and the V segment lost 5 bases, leaving 15 bases of the junction unmatched. The CDR3 contains 18 residues. The CDR3 sequence: CASSPDRGRREGRDTQYF. In nucleotides, the CDR3 is TGTGCCAGCAGCCCGGACAGGGGGCGGCGGGAGGGCAGAGATACGCAGTATTTT.

The chain employs TRBV11-3 and TRBJ2-1, with 9 bases identical to TRBD1. This CDR3 has 16 amino acids. From germline, CDR1 is SGHNT and CDR2 YENEEA. J lost 7 bases, V lost 5 bases, and 12 bases had no gene match. CDR3 nucleotide sequence: TGTGCCAGCAGCCATCCTCCGGGACAGGGAGGAAATGAGCAGTTCTTC. Its protein is CASSHPPGQGGNEQFF.

The genes are TRBV14 and TRBJ1-1; D may be TRBD1 (5 bases). Germline CDR1 reads SGHDN; CDR2 reads FVKESK. The CDR3 sequence is 15 residues long. V was shortened by 4 bases and J by 4 bases, with 16 bases between the two germline ends. The CDR3 here is CASSRPRGQFTEAFF. The CDR3 nucleotides read TGTGCCAGCAGCCGCCCACGCGGACAATTCACTGAAGCTTTCTTT.

V and J are TRBV7-9 and TRBJ2-1, with 12 positions matching TRBD2. This CDR3 has 13 residues. With 10 bases clipped from V and 8 bases from J, the junction kept 6 bases outside the gene matches. Germline CDR1 and CDR2: SEHNR and FQNEAQ (reference sequence). CDR3 in DNA: TGTGCCACCGGACTAGCGGGGCCGGATGAGCAGTTCTTC. This sequence encodes CATGLAGPDEQFF.

The V gene is TRBV10-3, the J gene TRBJ1-2; the D gene is possibly TRBD1 (6 bases). V dropped 6 bases and J dropped 8 bases, with 16 bases sitting between them. CDR1 and CDR2 (germline): ENHRY, SYGVKD. The CDR3 has 13 residues. The CDR3 DNA reads as TGTGCCATCAGGGCGTCGTCAGGGGACGGCTACACCTTC. Protein: CAIRASSGDGYTF.

The chain is built from TRBV2 and TRBJ2-7, with 8 bases aligning to TRBD1. Germline values: CDR1 SNHLY, CDR2 FYNNEI. The CDR3 length is 13 residues. V lost 10 bases to trimming and J lost 5 bases; unmatched junction nucleotides: 10. The CDR3 loop is CATTDREGDEQYF. The CDR3 DNA sequence: TGTGCCACCACGGACAGGGAAGGGGACGAGCAGTACTTC.

With respect to this clone: The same CDR3 also results from other DNA sequences found in this sample. The chain uses TRBV5-6 and TRBJ1-1; 8 positions agree with TRBD1. Germline V gives CDR1 SGHDT, CDR2 YYEEEE. The junction had 1 base not matched to a gene; V was cut back by 2 bases and J by 1 base. CDR3 size: 14 residues. As DNA, the CDR3 is TGTGCCAGCAGCTTTGACAGGGGGAACACTGAAGCTTTCTTT. Its protein is CASSFDRGNTEAFF.

The V call is TRBV19, the J call TRBJ2-2; 7 bases agree with TRBD1. Germline values: CDR1 LNHDA, CDR2 SQIVND (reference sequence). The CDR3 loop spans 14 amino acids. Trimming cost V 6 bases and J 5 bases; bases outside gene matches: 6. CDR3 amino acids: CASSPTGPTGELFF. Here the CDR3 DNA reads TGTGCCAGTAGCCCGACAGGGCCAACCGGGGAGCTGTTTTTT. Looking up the rest from reference TRBV19 and TRBJ2-2 gives the full variable domain: DGGITQSPKYLFRKEGQNVTLSCEQNLNHDAMYWYRQDPGQGLRLIYYSQIVNDFQKGDIAEGYSVSREKKESFPLTVTSAQKNPTAFYLCASSPTGPTGELFFGEGSRLTVL.

V usage is TRBV14 and J usage is TRBJ2-7; no clear D gene. V was cut by 5 bases and J by 2 bases, with 13 bases left in between. Germline V gene data show CDR1 as SGHDN and CDR2 as FVKESK. This CDR3 has 14 amino acids. The CDR3 coding sequence is TGTGCCAGCAGCTCCCTACCAGGCCCCTACGAGCAGTACTTC. This sequence encodes CASSSLPGPYEQYF.

The chain uses TRBV11-1 and TRBJ2-7, with 8 nucleotides matching TRBD1. With 1 base clipped from V and 3 bases from J, the junction kept 5 bases outside the gene matches. This CDR3 is built from 15 residues. Germline V lookup: CDR1 SGHAT, CDR2 FQDESV (reference sequence). Written as DNA, the CDR3 is TGTGCCAGCAGCTTAGTCGGCAGGGGGCTCTACGAGCAGTACTTC. Translating gives CASSLVGRGLYEQYF.

The chain is built from TRBV21-1 and TRBJ2-5; whether TRBD1, the table's D call, matches the DNA was not checked. TRBV21-1 counts as a pseudogene. The length of the CDR3 is 14 residues. CDR3 DNA sequence: TGTGCCAGGGGGAGACAGGGGGGTCGAGAGACCCAGTACTTC. This gives the protein CARGRQGGRETQYF.

This chain uses TRBV5-1 with TRBJ1-2, with TRBD1 matching over 7 bases. The CDR3 extends over 16 amino acids. The V gene end was trimmed by 4 bases and the J gene end by 7 bases; junction bases not matched to a gene: 16. Germline CDR1 reads SGHRS; CDR2 reads YFSETQ. The CDR3 bases are TGCGCCAGCAGCCGCACGGACAGGCGCGGCCGTCTTGGCTACACCTTC. It specifies CASSRTDRRGRLGYTF.

V usage is TRBV6-5 and J usage is TRBJ1-2; no clear D. Deletions cut 0 bases from V and 8 bases from J, with 10 bases between. The CDR3 is made up of 13 amino acids. Germline CDR1 and CDR2: MNHEY and SVGAGI. The CDR3 protein is CASSYSNGVGYTF. The DNA for the CDR3 is TGTGCCAGCAGTTACTCGAACGGGGTAGGCTACACCTTC.

This clone has only one observation. V is TRBV5-4 and J is TRBJ1-5; the D is unclear. The CDR3 totals 14 residues. V shed 4 bases and J shed 6 bases, with 14 bases lying between them. Germline-derived CDR1 and CDR2 are SGHNT and YYREEE (reference sequence). CDR3 coding DNA: TGTGCCAGCAGCCCCGACGGGAATAGTCAGCCCCAGCATTTT. Its protein is CASSPDGNSQPQHF.

The chain has TRBV27 and TRBJ1-2; D gene unclear. Germline V gives CDR1 MNHEY, CDR2 SMNVEV (reference sequence). The V end was cut by 3 bases, the J end by 8 bases, with 10 bases between. This CDR3 comprises 12 residues. DNA for the CDR3: TGTGCCAGCAGTTTCTCCCTGGAGGGCTACACCTTC. This gives the protein CASSFSLEGYTF.

This clone showed up just a few times. The chain is built from TRBV28 and TRBJ1-2; D is possibly TRBD1 (5 bases). The CDR3 loop spans 14 amino acids. Trimming removed 5 bases from V and 6 bases from J, with 16 bases in between. Germline V gene data show CDR1 as MDHEN and CDR2 as SYDVKM. CDR3 loop: CASSLLAGGDGYTF. The CDR3 region has the DNA TGTGCCAGCAGTCTCCTAGCGGGGGGGGATGGCTACACCTTC.

The rearrangement joins TRBV24-1 to TRBJ2-5; 12 nucleotides match TRBD2. CDR3 length: 16 amino acids. V trimming: 7 bases; J trimming: 5 bases; junction bases outside the gene matches: 10. Germline loops: CDR1 KGHDR, CDR2 SFDVKD. The DNA for the CDR3 is TGTGCCACCAGCCTAGCGGGAGGGCCGGTTGGGGAGACCCAGTACTTC. Translating it yields CATSLAGGPVGETQYF.